The rows below give T cell receptor beta chains drawn from one sample of a study of blood T cells in healthy people across ages. Each CDR3 protein is one row after TCRdb ran MiXCR on the 5' RACE reads. The profile covers over 1.5 million distinct CDR3 sequences, with roughly 52% appearing a single time and more than 2% taken by the ten largest. Sequencing input: blood. The receptors come from a woman in her thirties or forties in good health. Both conserved end residues are part of each CDR3. The order of the fields is CDR3 DNA, CDR3 protein, clone size, V gene, J gene, D gene. A D gene is named only where the DNA matches it firmly. Rows may omit the clone size; those that give it use once, few, many or a size class.

cdr3_nt: TGTGCCAGCAGCCAAGATAAGGTCGAAGATACGCAGTATTTT
cdr3_aa: CASSQDKVEDTQYF
clone_size: -
v_call: TRBV4-2
j_call: TRBJ2-3
d_call: -

cdr3_nt: TGTGCCACCAGCAGAGACCAGGGCGGTAATTCACCCCTCCACTTT
cdr3_aa: CATSRDQGGNSPLHF
clone_size: few
v_call: TRBV15
j_call: TRBJ1-6
d_call: -

cdr3_nt: TGTGCCAGCAACACCGACAGGGGCCCACTCGGCTACACCTTC
cdr3_aa: CASNTDRGPLGYTF
clone_size: -
v_call: TRBV6-5
j_call: TRBJ1-2
d_call: TRBD1

cdr3_nt: TGTGCCATCAGTTTGCTAAATGAGCAGTTCTTC
cdr3_aa: CAISLLNEQFF
clone_size: -
v_call: TRBV10-3
j_call: TRBJ2-1
d_call: -

cdr3_nt: TGCAGTGCTAGAGATATCGTCGGGACCTTACAAGAGACCCAGTACTTC
cdr3_aa: CSARDIVGTLQETQYF
clone_size: -
v_call: TRBV20-1
j_call: TRBJ2-5
d_call: -

cdr3_nt: TGTGCCAGCAGCTTAATGCGGGCTGACAGGGGGCTACCACTTCACACAGGTTCCACCTTC
cdr3_aa: CASSLMRADRGLPLHTGSTF
clone_size: -
v_call: TRBV7-2
j_call: TRBJ1-2
d_call: TRBD1

cdr3_nt: TGTGCCAGCAGGGCAGGTGGGGGGAGCAATTCACCCCTCCACTTT
cdr3_aa: CASRAGGGSNSPLHF
clone_size: -
v_call: TRBV6-1
j_call: TRBJ1-6
d_call: -

cdr3_nt: TGTGCCAGCCGATTGGGAAATGAAAAACTGTTTTTT
cdr3_aa: CASRLGNEKLFF
clone_size: -
v_call: TRBV28
j_call: TRBJ1-4
d_call: -

cdr3_nt: TGCAGTGCTAGAGATACTTGGGCGGGGGCGTCGGGGGAGCAGTACTTC
cdr3_aa: CSARDTWAGASGEQYF
clone_size: -
v_call: TRBV20-1
j_call: TRBJ2-5
d_call: -

cdr3_nt: TGTGCCAGCAGTTTAAACGACAGGGGAGAGGGTACGCAGTATTTT
cdr3_aa: CASSLNDRGEGTQYF
clone_size: -
v_call: TRBV12-3/TRBV12-4
j_call: TRBJ2-3
d_call: TRBD1

cdr3_nt: TGTGCCAGCAGCCAACCAGGGGTCATAGGCAATGAGCAGTTCTTC
cdr3_aa: CASSQPGVIGNEQFF
clone_size: many
v_call: TRBV14
j_call: TRBJ2-1
d_call: -

cdr3_nt: TGTGCCAGCAGTTTCCAGGACAGGGGCCACCTGAGGCCCTTCGAGCAGTACTTC
cdr3_aa: CASSFQDRGHLRPFEQYF
clone_size: -
v_call: TRBV28
j_call: TRBJ2-7
d_call: TRBD1

cdr3_nt: TGTGCCAGCAGTTTAAAAGCGGGGGCCACAGATACGCAGTATTTT
cdr3_aa: CASSLKAGATDTQYF
clone_size: -
v_call: TRBV12-3/TRBV12-4
j_call: TRBJ2-3
d_call: TRBD2

cdr3_nt: TGTGCCAGCTCACCGGACACGGGGGGGTCCCAGTACTTC
cdr3_aa: CASSPDTGGSQYF
clone_size: -
v_call: TRBV18
j_call: TRBJ2-5
d_call: TRBD2

cdr3_nt: TGCGCCAGCAGCCTAAAAGACAGGGAACCTAAAGGGATTCTCTATGGCTACACCTTC
cdr3_aa: CASSLKDREPKGILYGYTF
clone_size: -
v_call: TRBV4-1
j_call: TRBJ1-2
d_call: TRBD1

cdr3_nt: TGTGCCAGCAGGCCCGACCGGGACACGAACACTGAAGCTTTCTTT
cdr3_aa: CASRPDRDTNTEAFF
clone_size: -
v_call: TRBV12-3/TRBV12-4
j_call: TRBJ1-1
d_call: -

cdr3_nt: TGTGCCAGCAGCTCTGGAGCAGGGAGCGAGACCCAGTACTTC
cdr3_aa: CASSSGAGSETQYF
clone_size: -
v_call: TRBV11-1
j_call: TRBJ2-5
d_call: -

cdr3_nt: TGTGCCAGCAGCTTAGATCATAACACTGAAGCTTTCTTT
cdr3_aa: CASSLDHNTEAFF
clone_size: -
v_call: TRBV7-2
j_call: TRBJ1-1
d_call: -

cdr3_nt: TGCAGTGCTACGGGACTAGCTGGAGAGACCCAGTACTTC
cdr3_aa: CSATGLAGETQYF
clone_size: -
v_call: TRBV20-1
j_call: TRBJ2-5
d_call: TRBD2

cdr3_nt: TGTGCCACCAGTGACCCGAAGTCATCAACTAACTATGGCTACACCTTC
cdr3_aa: CATSDPKSSTNYGYTF
clone_size: -
v_call: TRBV24-1
j_call: TRBJ1-2
d_call: -

cdr3_nt: TGCGCCAGCAGCTTGGGGGCATTATCGACAGAACCCCAGCATTTT
cdr3_aa: CASSLGALSTEPQHF
clone_size: -
v_call: TRBV5-1
j_call: TRBJ1-5
d_call: -

cdr3_nt: TGTGCCACCAGTACGCGTAGGCTGGGTGAGCAGTACTTC
cdr3_aa: CATSTRRLGEQYF
clone_size: -
v_call: TRBV24-1
j_call: TRBJ2-5
d_call: -

cdr3_nt: TGCAGCCCTGGGGGGCACACCTTC
cdr3_aa: CSPGGHTF
clone_size: -
v_call: TRBV29-1
j_call: TRBJ1-2
d_call: -

cdr3_nt: TGTGCCAGCAGACCTGGGACTAGCTACGAGCAGTTCTTC
cdr3_aa: CASRPGTSYEQFF
clone_size: -
v_call: TRBV12-3/TRBV12-4
j_call: TRBJ2-1
d_call: TRBD2

cdr3_nt: TGCGCCAGCAGCCCGGGACTAGTTACAGATACGCAGTATTTT
cdr3_aa: CASSPGLVTDTQYF
clone_size: many
v_call: TRBV5-1
j_call: TRBJ2-3
d_call: TRBD2

cdr3_nt: TGTGCCATCAGTGGGGGGACAGGGAGGGAAGAGCAGTACTTC
cdr3_aa: CAISGGTGREEQYF
clone_size: -
v_call: TRBV10-3
j_call: TRBJ2-7
d_call: TRBD1

cdr3_nt: TGTGCTAGTGGGACCGGTGGGCAGAGGGAGACCCAGTACTTC
cdr3_aa: CASGTGGQRETQYF
clone_size: -
v_call: TRBV12-5
j_call: TRBJ2-5
d_call: -

cdr3_nt: TGCGCCAGCAGCTGGGATGCAGGCTCTAACTATGGCTACACCTTC
cdr3_aa: CASSWDAGSNYGYTF
clone_size: -
v_call: TRBV5-1
j_call: TRBJ1-2
d_call: -

cdr3_nt: TGTGCCAGCAGCCAAGGCACAGGGGTGAACTATGGCTACACCTTC
cdr3_aa: CASSQGTGVNYGYTF
clone_size: few
v_call: TRBV3-1
j_call: TRBJ1-2
d_call: TRBD1

cdr3_nt: TGCAGTGCTACGTCTAGAGTTGGCGGTGGCTACACCTTC
cdr3_aa: CSATSRVGGGYTF
clone_size: -
v_call: TRBV20-1
j_call: TRBJ1-2
d_call: -

cdr3_nt: TGTGCCAGCAGCCGCGTCCGGGACCACAATGAGCAGTTCTTC
cdr3_aa: CASSRVRDHNEQFF
clone_size: once
v_call: TRBV4-2
j_call: TRBJ2-1
d_call: -

cdr3_nt: TGTGCCAGCAGTTGGACTAGCGAAGAGACCCAGTACTTC
cdr3_aa: CASSWTSEETQYF
clone_size: -
v_call: TRBV27
j_call: TRBJ2-5
d_call: TRBD2

cdr3_nt: TGTGCCAGCAGCTCCCCGGGCGTCGGGCTAGCGGGGGTCTCGGGCACAGATACGCAGTATTTT
cdr3_aa: CASSSPGVGLAGVSGTDTQYF
clone_size: -
v_call: TRBV11-2
j_call: TRBJ2-3
d_call: TRBD2

cdr3_nt: TGTGCCAGCAGCGTAGACATGGGCAGGACCCAGTACTTC
cdr3_aa: CASSVDMGRTQYF
clone_size: -
v_call: TRBV9
j_call: TRBJ2-5
d_call: -

cdr3_nt: TGTGCCAGCAGCTGGTTAGCGGGGGGCTCCTACAATGAGCAGTTCTTC
cdr3_aa: CASSWLAGGSYNEQFF
clone_size: few
v_call: TRBV27
j_call: TRBJ2-1
d_call: TRBD2

cdr3_nt: TGTGCCAGCAGTTACTCGGCATACAGGGGTCTCGCTACGCAGTATTTT
cdr3_aa: CASSYSAYRGLATQYF
clone_size: few
v_call: TRBV6-2/TRBV6-3
j_call: TRBJ2-3
d_call: TRBD1

cdr3_nt: TGTGCCAGCAGAGACCCGGGACACCACCACTACGAGCAGTACTTC
cdr3_aa: CASRDPGHHHYEQYF
clone_size: few
v_call: TRBV6-6
j_call: TRBJ2-7
d_call: -

cdr3_nt: TGTGCCAGCAGCCCTGCCGGACTAAATGCTGCGGATACGCAGTATTTT
cdr3_aa: CASSPAGLNAADTQYF
clone_size: -
v_call: TRBV9
j_call: TRBJ2-3
d_call: -

cdr3_nt: TGTGCCAGCAGCCAAGATCTGCGGGGGAAAGATACGCAGTATTTT
cdr3_aa: CASSQDLRGKDTQYF
clone_size: -
v_call: TRBV4-2
j_call: TRBJ2-3
d_call: TRBD2

cdr3_nt: TGTGCCAGTACCGGGGGGCCAGCGGGTACGCAGTATTTT
cdr3_aa: CASTGGPAGTQYF
clone_size: -
v_call: TRBV13
j_call: TRBJ2-3
d_call: -

cdr3_nt: TGTGCCAGCAGCCAAGAGACCCGAGGAAGGCAGTACTTC
cdr3_aa: CASSQETRGRQYF
clone_size: few
v_call: TRBV4-2
j_call: TRBJ2-7
d_call: -

cdr3_nt: TGCGCCAGCAGTGTTAAAGGGTTACCCCTCCACTTT
cdr3_aa: CASSVKGLPLHF
clone_size: -
v_call: TRBV10-2
j_call: TRBJ1-6
d_call: -

cdr3_nt: TGTGCCAGCTCACGGAGTGAAACCGCTAACTATGGCTACACCTTC
cdr3_aa: CASSRSETANYGYTF
clone_size: -
v_call: TRBV18
j_call: TRBJ1-2
d_call: -

cdr3_nt: TGTGCCAGCAGTTTAAGGGGGAGCACAGATACGCAGTATTTT
cdr3_aa: CASSLRGSTDTQYF
clone_size: many
v_call: TRBV12-3/TRBV12-4
j_call: TRBJ2-3
d_call: -

cdr3_nt: TGTGCCAGCAATTACCTTTTGGGGACCGTTTCAGAGGAGTACTTC
cdr3_aa: CASNYLLGTVSEEYF
clone_size: -
v_call: TRBV6-1
j_call: TRBJ2-7
d_call: -

cdr3_nt: TGTGCCAGCAGCTCTAACATCGGACGCCCCACAGGTACGCAGTATTTT
cdr3_aa: CASSSNIGRPTGTQYF
clone_size: -
v_call: TRBV9
j_call: TRBJ2-3
d_call: -